Listed here is a single T cell receptor beta chain. The antigen it binds to is not known. No much larger clonotype is one base removed from it; base qualities were not supplied. Based on the germline V gene, the CDR1 and CDR2 sequences are MGHRA and YSYEKL. Trimmed from V: 2 bases; trimmed from J: 8 bases; junction bases lacking a gene match: 1. Spanning cysteine to phenylalanine, the CDR3 consists of 13 amino acids. CDR3 DNA is the only sequence kept; it has 39 bases, read in frame from the first base. Reading the label with the study, this specimen's time point is: 4 weeks on oral tofacitinib. This specimen's treatment or condition label, interpreted: oral pan-JAK inhibitor, 5-10 mg twice daily. From alopecia areata patients, peripheral blood was collected along with lesional scalp punch biopsies. After PBMCs were isolated by density centrifugation and stained for CD3, CD4 and CD8, a FACSAria was used to sort CD4+ and CD8+ T cells.

The data stem from a study of CD8+ T cells in alopecia areata (dated by TCRdb to the late 2010s). In the study overall: The treated patients, all with moderate-to-severe alopecia areata, were enrolled in an open-label pilot trial of oral tofacitinib given at 5 to 10 mg twice daily. Tofacitinib was given for 6 to 18 months, followed by 6 months of follow-up off drug to assess delayed response and recurrence. Disease severity in treated patients was measured with the SALT score, which quantifies the percentage of affected scalp surface area. High-throughput TCRbeta sequencing was used to examine T cell clonal expansion in alopecia areata in both the C3H/HeJ mouse model and human patients. In humans, TCRbeta sequencing was performed on scalp tissue and on sorted CD4+ and CD8+ peripheral blood T cells from healthy controls and from patients with patchy or totalis/universalis alopecia areata. Tofacitinib-treated patients had biopsies at baseline and at 4 and 24 weeks of treatment, with a later scalp biopsy in several patients. Clonality in the scalp was compared among normal scalp (n=4), patchy alopecia areata scalp (n=8), and alopecia totalis/universalis scalp (n=8). RNA came from the PAXgene miRNA kit for fixed scalp, the miRNeasy kit for PBMCs, and the RNeasy kit for mouse skin. TCRbeta CDR3 regions were amplified by immunoSEQ multiplex PCR with 35 Vbeta forward and 13 Jbeta reverse primers.

The research as a whole found: Because the treated cohort was small and had only one nonresponder, larger studies are needed to examine links between baseline CD8+ expansion and response. With tofacitinib, both scalp clonality and the number of expanded CD8+ clones among the top 100 scalp clones went down significantly. Higher clonality and more expanded CD8+ clones were observed in lesional scalp than in normal scalp, particularly in alopecia totalis/universalis, a finding suggestive of antigenic drive. Many expanded lesional clones persisted in scalp and blood during tofacitinib treatment, which may partly explain relapse after stopping treatment. Unlike mouse skin, which is dominated by gammadelta T cells, normal human skin has resident alphabeta T cells that are also sequenced, and this complicates analysis of the scalp TCR repertoire. TCR sequences shared between patients were less clear than in mice, possibly partly because of HLA diversity in the patient population.

Libraries were prepared through the immunoSEQ multiplex PCR assay. For TCR sequencing, RNA was extracted from every sample and reverse transcribed into cDNA to serve as template. First-strand cDNA was synthesized with SuperScript III using a 2:1 mix of oligo-dT and random hexamers. Amplification bias was assessed with a synthetic immune receptor repertoire, and residual bias was removed computationally. As for the authors' bioinformatics: Raw reads were preprocessed for error removal, and CDR3 was defined according to IMGT conventions as running from the conserved cysteine to phenylalanine. Clonality was computed as 1 minus the Shannon entropy, with the entropy normalized by log2 of the number of productive unique TCRs. Whether each scalp clone was CD4 or CD8 was inferred by checking scalp TCRbeta sequences against the CD4 and CD8 repertoires from sorted blood. TCRdb provides this immuneACCESS table in a form limited to in-frame rearrangements. Some clones are lacking; in checked studies, under half of them reflect an unresolved V gene, and why the rest are absent is not known. The DNA was the basis for D and trimming; V, J and clone size are from that table. Within this sample are about 220,000 clones, with under 75% of them counted one time only. Roughly 1.5% of the sample rests with the top ten.

The chain is assembled from TRBV4-1 and TRBJ1-4, and TRBD1 aligns with 8 junction nucleotides. Sequences were derived from CD4+ T cells sorted from blood, sampled at week 4, from a patient treated with tofacitinib. This clonotype originated in a human donor with alopecia areata. The DNA sequence is given as TGCGCCAGCAGCCAATGGGACAGGGAAAAACTGTTTTTT. Translation gives CASSQWDREKLFF.